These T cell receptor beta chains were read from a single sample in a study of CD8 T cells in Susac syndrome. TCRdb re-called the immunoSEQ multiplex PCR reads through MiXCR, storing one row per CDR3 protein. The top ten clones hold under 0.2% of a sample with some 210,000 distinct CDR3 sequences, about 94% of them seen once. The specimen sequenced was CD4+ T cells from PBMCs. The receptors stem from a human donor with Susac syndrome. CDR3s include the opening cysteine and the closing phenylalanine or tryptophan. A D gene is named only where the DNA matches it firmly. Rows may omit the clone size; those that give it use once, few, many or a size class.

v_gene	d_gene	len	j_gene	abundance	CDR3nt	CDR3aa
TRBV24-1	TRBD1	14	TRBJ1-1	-	TGTGCCACCAGTGATACTAGACAGGGTGCTGCAGCTTTCTTT	CATSDTRQGAAAFF
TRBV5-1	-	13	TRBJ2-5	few	TGCGCCAGCAGCTTGGAATTACAAGAGACCCAGTACTTC	CASSLELQETQYF
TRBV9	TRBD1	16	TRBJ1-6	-	TGTGCCAGCAGCACTCGGGAGGGGGCAGATAATTCACCCCTCCACTTT	CASSTREGADNSPLHF
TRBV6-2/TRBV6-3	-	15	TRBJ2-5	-	TGTGCCAGCAGTTTCCCAGCGGCAGTACAAGAGACCCAGTACTTC	CASSFPAAVQETQYF
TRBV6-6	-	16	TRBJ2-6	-	TGTGCCAGCAGTTATGGTGGGATCTCTGGGGCCAACGTCCTGACTTTC	CASSYGGISGANVLTF
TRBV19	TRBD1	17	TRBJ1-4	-	TGTGCCAGTAGTATCCGGGACAGCGAAGGCCCTAATGAAAAACTGTTTTTT	CASSIRDSEGPNEKLFF
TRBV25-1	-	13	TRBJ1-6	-	TGTGCCAGCAGTGAGGGGGTCGGATCACCCCTCCACTTT	CASSEGVGSPLHF
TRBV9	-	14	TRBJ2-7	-	TGTGCCAGCAGCGTAGCTAGCCAGTCCTACGAGCAGTACTTC	CASSVASQSYEQYF
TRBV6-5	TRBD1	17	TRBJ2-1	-	TGTGCCAGCAGTTACACAGAGACAGGGGGCTTCTACAATGAGCAGTTCTTC	CASSYTETGGFYNEQFF
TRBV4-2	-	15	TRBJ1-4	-	TGTGCCAGCAGCCAAGTCGAGGGCTCACGAGAAAAACTGTTTTTT	CASSQVEGSREKLFF
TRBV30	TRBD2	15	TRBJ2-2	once	TGTGCCTGGCGGGGGGAACGGGGGGACACCGGGGAGCTGTTTTTT	CAWRGERGDTGELFF
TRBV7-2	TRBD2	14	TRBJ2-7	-	TGTGCCAGCAGCTTAGGCGGACTAGATCATGTGCAGTACTTC	CASSLGGLDHVQYF
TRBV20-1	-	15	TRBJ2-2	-	TGCAGTGCTAGAGCCCGGACGGGGAACACCGGGGAGCTGTTTTTT	CSARARTGNTGELFF
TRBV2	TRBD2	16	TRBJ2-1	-	TGTGCCAGCAAGGGACTAGCGGGAGAAAAGTACAATGAGCAGTTCTTC	CASKGLAGEKYNEQFF
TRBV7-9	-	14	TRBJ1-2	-	TGTGCCAGCAGCTCCTGGACGGCAAACTATGGCTACACCTTC	CASSSWTANYGYTF
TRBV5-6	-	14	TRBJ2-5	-	TGTGCCAGCAGCTTGGCGGCATTCCAAGAGACCCAGTACTTC	CASSLAAFQETQYF
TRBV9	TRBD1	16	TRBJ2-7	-	TGTGCCAGCAGCGCAGCGGACAGGGGGCCCCCCTACGAGCAGTACTTC	CASSAADRGPPYEQYF
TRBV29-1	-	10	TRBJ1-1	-	TGCAGCTCTGGCGACACTGAAGCTTTCTTT	CSSGDTEAFF
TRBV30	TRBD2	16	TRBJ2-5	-	TGTGCCTGGCGCCCTAGGGGGGGACTAGCCCAAGAGACCCAGTACTTC	CAWRPRGGLAQETQYF
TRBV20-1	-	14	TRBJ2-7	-	TGCAGTGCTAGCGAAATACAGGGATTTCACGAGCAGTACTTC	CSASEIQGFHEQYF
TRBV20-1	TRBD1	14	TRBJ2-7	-	TGCAGTGCTGTACCGGGACAGAGTGTCTACGAGCAGTACTTC	CSAVPGQSVYEQYF
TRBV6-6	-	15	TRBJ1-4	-	TGTGCCAGCAGTTACTCTCGGGGAGGGAATGAAAAACTGTTTTTT	CASSYSRGGNEKLFF
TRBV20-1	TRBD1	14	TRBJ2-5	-	TGCAGTGCTAGACTGGGACAGGGGGCCGAGACCCAGTACTTC	CSARLGQGAETQYF
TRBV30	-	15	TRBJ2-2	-	TGTGCCTGGAGCCCGAACAGGGCGGACACCGGGGAGCTGTTTTTT	CAWSPNRADTGELFF
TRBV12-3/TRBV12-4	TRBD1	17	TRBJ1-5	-	TGTGCCAGCAGTCCTAGACAGGGGGCTGCCTATAATCAGCCCCAGCATTTT	CASSPRQGAAYNQPQHF
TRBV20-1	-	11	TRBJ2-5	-	TGCAGTGCTCAGCTCCAAGAGACCCAGTACTTC	CSAQLQETQYF
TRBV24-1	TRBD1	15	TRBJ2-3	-	TGTGCCACCAGGGCCCGGGACAGGAATAGGGATACGCAGTATTTT	CATRARDRNRDTQYF
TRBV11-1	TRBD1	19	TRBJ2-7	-	TGTGCCAGCAGCCCCCGTCCCGGGACAGGGGGCAAGGACTCCTACGAGCAGTACTTC	CASSPRPGTGGKDSYEQYF
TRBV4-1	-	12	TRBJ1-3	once	TGCGCCAGCAGCCAAGCTGGAAACACCATATATTTT	CASSQAGNTIYF
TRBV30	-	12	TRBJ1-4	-	TGTGCCCAGAGCGCCTGGGGTGAAAAGCTGTTTTTT	CAQSAWGEKLFF
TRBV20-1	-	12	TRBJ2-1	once	TGCAGTGCTAGAGATAATAGCCTAGGGCAGTTCTTC	CSARDNSLGQFF
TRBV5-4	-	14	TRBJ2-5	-	TGTGCCAGCAGCCAAGCCGGGTCTAGGGAGACCCAGTACTTC	CASSQAGSRETQYF
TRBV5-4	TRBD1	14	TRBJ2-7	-	TGTGCCAGCAGCTTGGTGGACAGGGTAAGCGAGCAGTACTTC	CASSLVDRVSEQYF
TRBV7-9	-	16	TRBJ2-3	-	TGTGCCAGCAGCTTCCTCCAGGGGGGTAGCACAGATACGCAGTATTTT	CASSFLQGGSTDTQYF